The sequence of this T cell receptor beta chain was determined in a study of blood T cell repertoires in COVID-19. The overall study: Samples representing acute and convalescent COVID-19 were sourced from the United States, Italy and Spain. T cells, B-cell-depleted T cells, or PBMCs supplied cDNA or gDNA.

This CDR3 comprises 13 residues. V gave up 0 bases and J gave up 5 bases, with 8 bases separating them. CDR1 SGHRS and CDR2 YFSETQ come from the germline V gene. Original processing notes: Scientists estimated how many nucleated cells there were by amplifying reference gene primers. Sequenced by immunoSEQ multiplex PCR; TCRdb stores in-frame clones only, minus some. Clonal size and the V and J genes are those of that table, whereas D and trimming came from the DNA. Of approximately 100,000 clones listed, approximately 87% are singletons. Input material: peripheral blood. This chain joins TRBV5-1 and TRBJ1-1, with D unresolved. This sequence originates from a woman in her 30s with acute or convalescent COVID-19. For the CDR3, the DNA is TGCGCCAGCAGCTTGGCCTCCGGGACTGAAGCTTTCTTT. It specifies CASSLASGTEAFF.